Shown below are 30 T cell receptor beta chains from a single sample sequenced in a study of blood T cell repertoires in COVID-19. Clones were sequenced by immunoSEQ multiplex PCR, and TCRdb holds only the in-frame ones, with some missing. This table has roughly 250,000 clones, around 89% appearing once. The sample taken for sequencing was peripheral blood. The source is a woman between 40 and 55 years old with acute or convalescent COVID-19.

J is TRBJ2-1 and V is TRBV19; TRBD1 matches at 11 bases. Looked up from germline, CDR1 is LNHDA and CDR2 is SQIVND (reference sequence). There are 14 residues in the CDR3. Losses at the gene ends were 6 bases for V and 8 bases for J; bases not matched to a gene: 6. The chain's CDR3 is CASSLDRGRHEQFF. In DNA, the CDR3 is TGTGCCAGTAGCCTGGACAGGGGGCGTCATGAGCAGTTCTTC.

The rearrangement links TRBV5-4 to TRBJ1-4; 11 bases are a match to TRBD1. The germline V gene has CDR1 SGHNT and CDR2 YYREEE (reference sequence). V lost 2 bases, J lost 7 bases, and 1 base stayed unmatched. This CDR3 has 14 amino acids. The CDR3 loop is CASSFGTGGEKLFF. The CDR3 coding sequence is TGTGCCAGCAGCTTCGGGACAGGGGGTGAAAAACTGTTTTTT.

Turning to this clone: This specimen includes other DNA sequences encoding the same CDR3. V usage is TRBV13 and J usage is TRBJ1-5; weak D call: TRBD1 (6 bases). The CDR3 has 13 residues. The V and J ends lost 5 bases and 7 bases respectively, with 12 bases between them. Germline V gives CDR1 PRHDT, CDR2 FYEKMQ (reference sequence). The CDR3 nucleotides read TGTGCCAGCAGCCTACAGGGCGCACAGCCCCAGCATTTT. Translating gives CASSLQGAQPQHF.

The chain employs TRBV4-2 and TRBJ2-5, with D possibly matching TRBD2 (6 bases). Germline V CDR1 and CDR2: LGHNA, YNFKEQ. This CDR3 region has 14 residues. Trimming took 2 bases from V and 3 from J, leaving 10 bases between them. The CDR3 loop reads CASSQPQREETQYF. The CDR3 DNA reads TGTGCCAGCAGCCAACCCCAGCGGGAAGAGACCCAGTACTTC.

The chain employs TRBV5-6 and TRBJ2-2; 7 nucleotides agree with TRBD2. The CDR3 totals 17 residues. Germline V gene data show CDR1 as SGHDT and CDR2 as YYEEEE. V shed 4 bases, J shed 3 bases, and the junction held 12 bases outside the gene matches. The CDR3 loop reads CASSPFSGRSYTGELFF. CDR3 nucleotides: TGTGCCAGCAGCCCGTTTAGCGGGCGCTCGTACACCGGGGAGCTGTTTTTT.

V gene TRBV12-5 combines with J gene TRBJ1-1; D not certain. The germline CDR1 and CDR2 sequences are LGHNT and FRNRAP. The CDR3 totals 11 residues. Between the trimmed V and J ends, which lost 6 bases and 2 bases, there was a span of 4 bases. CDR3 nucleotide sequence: TGTGCTAGTGGGTTAAACACTGAAGCTTTCTTT. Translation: CASGLNTEAFF.

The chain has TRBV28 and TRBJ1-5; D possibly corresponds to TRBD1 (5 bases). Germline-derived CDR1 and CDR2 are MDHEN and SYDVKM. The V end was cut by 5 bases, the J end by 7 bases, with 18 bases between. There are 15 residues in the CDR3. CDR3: CASSTDGGYGQPQHF. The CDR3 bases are TGTGCCAGCAGTACCGACGGGGGGTACGGGCAGCCCCAGCATTTT. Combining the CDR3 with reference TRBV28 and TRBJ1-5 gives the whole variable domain DVKVTQSSRYLVKRTGEKVFLECVQDMDHENMFWYRQDPGLGLRLIYFSYDVKMKEKGDIPEGYSVSREKKERFSLILESASTNQTSMYLCASSTDGGYGQPQHFGDGTRLSIL.

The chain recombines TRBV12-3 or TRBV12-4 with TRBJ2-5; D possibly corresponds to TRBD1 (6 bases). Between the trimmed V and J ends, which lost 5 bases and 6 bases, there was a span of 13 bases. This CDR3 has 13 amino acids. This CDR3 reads CASSAQGAQTQYF. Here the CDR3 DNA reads TGTGCCAGCAGTGCACAGGGTGCGCAGACCCAGTACTTC.

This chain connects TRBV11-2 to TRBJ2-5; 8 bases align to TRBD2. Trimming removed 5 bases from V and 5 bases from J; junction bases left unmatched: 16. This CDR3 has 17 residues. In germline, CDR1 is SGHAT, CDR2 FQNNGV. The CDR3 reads CASSPGGLFGVGETQYF. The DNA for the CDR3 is TGTGCCAGCAGCCCGGGGGGGCTATTTGGTGTGGGGGAGACCCAGTACTTC.

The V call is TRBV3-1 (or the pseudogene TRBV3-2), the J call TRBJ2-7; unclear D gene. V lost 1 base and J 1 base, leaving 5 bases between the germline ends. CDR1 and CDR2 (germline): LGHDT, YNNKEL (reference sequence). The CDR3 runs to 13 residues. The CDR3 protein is CASSQGRSYEQYV. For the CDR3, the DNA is TGTGCCAGCAGCCAAGGCAGGTCCTACGAGCAGTACGTC.

The CDR3 DNA reads TGTGCCTGGAGGCGAGGAATGGCAGGGCCGAACACTGAAGCTTTCTTT. This sequence encodes CAWRRGMAGPNTEAFF. This chain links TRBV30 with TRBJ1-1, with D maybe TRBD1 (5 bases). This CDR3 has 16 residues. CDR1 is GTSNPN and CDR2 is SVGIG in the germline V gene (reference sequence). Trimming took off 3 bases at V and 1 base at J, with 18 bases between the two ends.

CDR3 nucleotides: TGCAGCGTCACAGGGGGCGGTGGTGAAAAACTGTTTTTT. Its protein is CSVTGGGGEKLFF. V usage is TRBV29-1 and J usage is TRBJ1-4; 9 positions match TRBD1. Per germline, CDR1 SQVTM and CDR2 ANQGSEA. The CDR3 runs to 13 residues. V shed 6 bases, J shed 7 bases, and the junction held 6 bases outside the gene matches. Based on the CDR3 plus reference TRBV29-1 and TRBJ1-4, the full variable domain is SAVISQKPSRDICQRGTSLTIQCQVDSQVTMMFWYRQQPGQSLTLIATANQGSEATYESGFVIDKFPISRPNLTFSTLTVSNMSPEDSSIYLCSVTGGGGEKLFFGSGTQLSVL.

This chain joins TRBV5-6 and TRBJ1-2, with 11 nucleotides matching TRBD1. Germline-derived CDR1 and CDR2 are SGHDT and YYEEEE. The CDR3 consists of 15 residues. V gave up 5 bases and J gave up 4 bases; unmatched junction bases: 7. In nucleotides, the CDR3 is TGTGCCAGCAGACAGGACAGGGGGCCTTTCTATGGCTACACCTTC. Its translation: CASRQDRGPFYGYTF.

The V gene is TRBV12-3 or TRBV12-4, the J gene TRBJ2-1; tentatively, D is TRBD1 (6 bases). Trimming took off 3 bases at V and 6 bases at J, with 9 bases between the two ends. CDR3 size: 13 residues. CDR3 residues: CASSFMGANEQFF. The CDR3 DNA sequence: TGTGCCAGCAGTTTTATGGGGGCCAATGAGCAGTTCTTC.

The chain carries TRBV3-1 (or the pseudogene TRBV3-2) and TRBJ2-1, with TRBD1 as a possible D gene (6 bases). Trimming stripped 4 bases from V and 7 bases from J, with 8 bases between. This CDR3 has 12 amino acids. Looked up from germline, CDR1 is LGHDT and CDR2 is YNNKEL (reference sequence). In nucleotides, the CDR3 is TGTGCCAGCAGCCGAACAGGGAATGAGCAGTTCTTC. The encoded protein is CASSRTGNEQFF.

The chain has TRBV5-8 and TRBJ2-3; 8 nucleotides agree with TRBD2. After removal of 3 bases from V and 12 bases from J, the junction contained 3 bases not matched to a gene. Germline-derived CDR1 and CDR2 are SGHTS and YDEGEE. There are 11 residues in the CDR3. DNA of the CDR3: TGTGCCAGCAGCTCACTAGCGGCTCAGTATTTT. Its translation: CASSSLAAQYF.

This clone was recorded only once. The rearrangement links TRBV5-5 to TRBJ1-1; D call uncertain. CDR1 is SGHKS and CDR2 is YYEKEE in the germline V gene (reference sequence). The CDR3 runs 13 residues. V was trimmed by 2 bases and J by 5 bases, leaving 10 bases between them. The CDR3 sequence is CASSFLTGTEAFF. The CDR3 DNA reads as TGTGCCAGCAGCTTCTTGACGGGTACTGAAGCTTTCTTT. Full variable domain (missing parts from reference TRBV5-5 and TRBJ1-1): DAGVTQSPTHLIKTRGQQVTLRCSPISGHKSVSWYQQVLGQGPQFIFQYYEKEERGRGNFPDRFSARQFPNYSSELNVNALLLGDSALYLCASSFLTGTEAFFGQGTRLTVV.

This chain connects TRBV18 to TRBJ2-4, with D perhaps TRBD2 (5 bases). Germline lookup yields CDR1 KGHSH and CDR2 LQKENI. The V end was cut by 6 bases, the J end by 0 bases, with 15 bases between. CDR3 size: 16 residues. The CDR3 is CASSQAVSLAKNIQYF. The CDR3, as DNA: TGTGCCAGCTCCCAAGCGGTTTCTTTAGCCAAAAACATTCAGTACTTC.

CDR3 DNA sequence: TGTGCCAGCAGTGAAGTCAGCGGGGGGGCTGAGCAGTTCTTC. Protein: CASSEVSGGAEQFF. V usage is TRBV2 and J usage is TRBJ2-1; 10 bases line up with TRBD2. Per the germline V gene, CDR1 is SNHLY and CDR2 is FYNNEI. The CDR3 extends over 14 amino acids. J lost 9 bases, V lost 1 base, and 3 bases had no gene match.

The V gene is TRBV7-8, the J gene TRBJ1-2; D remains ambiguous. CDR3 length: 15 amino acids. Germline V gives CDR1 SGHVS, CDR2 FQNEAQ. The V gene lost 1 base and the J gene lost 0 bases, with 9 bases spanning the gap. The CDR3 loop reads CASSLEGRSNYGYTF. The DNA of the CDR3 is TGTGCCAGCAGCTTAGAAGGGAGGTCTAACTATGGCTACACCTTC.

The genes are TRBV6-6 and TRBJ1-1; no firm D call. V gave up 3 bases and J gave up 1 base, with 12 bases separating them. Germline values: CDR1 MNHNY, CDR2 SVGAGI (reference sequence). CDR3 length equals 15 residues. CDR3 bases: TGTGCCAGCAGTTATACTCGACACTCGAACACTGAAGCTTTCTTT. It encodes CASSYTRHSNTEAFF.

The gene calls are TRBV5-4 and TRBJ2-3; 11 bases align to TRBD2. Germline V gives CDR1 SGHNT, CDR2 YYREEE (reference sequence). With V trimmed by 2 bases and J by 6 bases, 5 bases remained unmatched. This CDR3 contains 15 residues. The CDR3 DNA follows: TGTGCCAGCAGCTTCGGGGTAGCGGGGGGGGATACGCAGTATTTT. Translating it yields CASSFGVAGGDTQYF.

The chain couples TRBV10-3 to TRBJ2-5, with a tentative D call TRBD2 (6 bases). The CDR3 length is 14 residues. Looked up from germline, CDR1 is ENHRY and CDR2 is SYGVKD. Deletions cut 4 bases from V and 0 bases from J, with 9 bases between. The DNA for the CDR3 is TGTGCCATCAGTGGGGGAGGAAACCAAGAGACCCAGTACTTC. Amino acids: CAISGGGNQETQYF.

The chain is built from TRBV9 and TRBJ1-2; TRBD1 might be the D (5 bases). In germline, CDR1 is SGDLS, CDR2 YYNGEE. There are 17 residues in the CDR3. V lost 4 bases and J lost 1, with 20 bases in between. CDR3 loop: CASSPQPGWGINYGYTF. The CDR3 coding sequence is TGTGCCAGCAGCCCCCAGCCAGGGTGGGGAATTAACTATGGCTACACCTTC.

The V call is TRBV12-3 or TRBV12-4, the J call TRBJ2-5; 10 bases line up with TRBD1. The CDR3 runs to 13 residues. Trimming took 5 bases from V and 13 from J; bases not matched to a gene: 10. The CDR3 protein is CASSLGDRGPGYF. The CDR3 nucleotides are TGTGCCAGCAGTCTCGGGGACAGGGGACCCGGGTACTTC.

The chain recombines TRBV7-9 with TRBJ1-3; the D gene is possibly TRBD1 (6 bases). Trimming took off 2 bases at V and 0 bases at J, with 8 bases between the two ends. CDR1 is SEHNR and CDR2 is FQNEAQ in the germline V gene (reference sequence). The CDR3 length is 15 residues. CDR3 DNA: TGTGCCAGCAGCTTATACAGGGCCTCTGGAAACACCATATATTTT. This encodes CASSLYRASGNTIYF.

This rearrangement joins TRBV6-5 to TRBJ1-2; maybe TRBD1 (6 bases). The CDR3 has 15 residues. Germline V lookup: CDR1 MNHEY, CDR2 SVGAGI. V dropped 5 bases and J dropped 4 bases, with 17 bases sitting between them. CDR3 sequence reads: CASSPGAPAIYGYTF. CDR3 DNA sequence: TGTGCCAGCAGTCCAGGGGCCCCGGCTATCTATGGCTACACCTTC.

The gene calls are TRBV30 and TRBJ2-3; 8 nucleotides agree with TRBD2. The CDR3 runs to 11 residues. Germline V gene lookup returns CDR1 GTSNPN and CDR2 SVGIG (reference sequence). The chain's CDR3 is CLAGRGDTQYF. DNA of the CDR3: TGTTTAGCGGGGAGAGGGGATACGCAGTATTTT.

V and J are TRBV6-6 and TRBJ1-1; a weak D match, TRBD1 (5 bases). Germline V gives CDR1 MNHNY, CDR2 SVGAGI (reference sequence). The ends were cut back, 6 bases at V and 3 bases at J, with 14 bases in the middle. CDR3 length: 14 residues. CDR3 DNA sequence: TGTGCCAGCAGGGCTCAGGAGGGGCACACTGAAGCTTTCTTT. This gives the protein CASRAQEGHTEAFF.

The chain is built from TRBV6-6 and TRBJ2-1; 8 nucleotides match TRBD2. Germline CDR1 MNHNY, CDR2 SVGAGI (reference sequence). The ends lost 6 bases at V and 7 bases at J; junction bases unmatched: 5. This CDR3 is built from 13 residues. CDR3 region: CASSPGGVNEQFF. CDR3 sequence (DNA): TGTGCCAGCAGCCCCGGGGGGGTAAATGAGCAGTTCTTC.